Below are 15 T cell receptor beta chains sequenced from a single sample in a study of immune evolution from preneoplasia to lung adenocarcinoma. Assay: immunoSEQ multiplex PCR; the TCRdb copy retains only in-frame clones and omits some. In the table there are approximately 5,000 clones, around 81% of which are singletons. The sequenced material came from FFPE minimally invasive lung adenocarcinoma tissue. The receptor set was obtained from a person aged 60 to 80 with lung adenocarcinoma.

Concerning this clone: The identical CDR3 is also encoded by other nucleotide sequences in the sample. This chain uses TRBV7-9 with TRBJ1-1; D may be TRBD1 (6 bases). CDR1 and CDR2 (germline): SEHNR, FQNEAQ (reference sequence). Trimming left V 5 bases short and J 5 bases short, with 12 bases between. The CDR3 has 13 residues. CDR3 residues: CASSAGVGTEAFF. The CDR3 DNA sequence: TGTGCCAGCAGCGCAGGGGTGGGGACTGAAGCTTTCTTT. The full variable domain, rest sourced from reference TRBV7-9 and TRBJ1-1, is DTGVSQNPRHKITKRGQNVTFRCDPISEHNRLYWYRQTLGQGPEFLTYFQNEAQLEKSRLLSDRFSAERPKGSFSTLEIQRTEQGDSAMYLCASSAGVGTEAFFGQGTRLTVV.

The rearrangement uses TRBV9 and TRBJ2-1; 11 nucleotides align to TRBD2. The CDR3 extends over 16 amino acids. CDR1 is SGDLS and CDR2 is YYNGEE in the germline V gene. V lost 3 bases to trimming and J lost 6 bases; unmatched junction nucleotides: 8. The DNA for the CDR3 is TGTGCCAGCAGCGGTGGGACTAGCGGAGCCACCAATGAGCAGTTCTTC. Its translation is CASSGGTSGATNEQFF.

The chain uses TRBV9 and TRBJ2-3, with D maybe TRBD2 (6 bases). With 0 bases removed from V and 0 bases from J, the gap between germline ends came to 8 bases. This CDR3 contains 15 residues. Looked up from germline, CDR1 is SGDLS and CDR2 is YYNGEE. The CDR3 coding sequence is TGTGCCAGCAGCGTAGGGGCGGGAAGCACAGATACGCAGTATTTT. It is translated as CASSVGAGSTDTQYF.

CDR3 in amino acids: CASSLGPGTEYEQYF. CDR3 DNA sequence: TGTGCCAGCAGTCTTGGTCCCGGGACAGAATACGAGCAGTACTTC. V gene TRBV7-3 combines with J gene TRBJ2-7, with 7 bases that match TRBD1. V dropped 6 bases and J dropped 4; count of bases not matched to a gene: 12. This CDR3 is 15 amino acids long. Per germline, CDR1 SGHTA and CDR2 FQGTGA. The variable domain in full, completed from reference TRBV7-3 and TRBJ2-7, reads GAGVSQTPSNKVTEKGKYVELRCDPISGHTALYWYRQSLGQGPEFLIYFQGTGAADDSGLPNDRFFAVRPEGSVSTLKIQRTERGDSAVYLCASSLGPGTEYEQYFGPGTRLTVT.

The chain is built from TRBV28 and TRBJ1-2; D might be TRBD1 (6 bases). Looked up from germline, CDR1 is MDHEN and CDR2 is SYDVKM. Trimming removed 7 bases from V and 2 bases from J, with 11 bases in between. The CDR3 is made up of 13 amino acids. This CDR3 is CASKQGTNYGYTF. In DNA, the CDR3 is TGTGCCAGCAAGCAGGGGACCAACTATGGCTACACCTTC.

This chain connects TRBV6-1 to TRBJ2-1; 9 bases fit TRBD2. CDR3 length equals 14 residues. Germline CDR1 MNHNS, CDR2 SASEGT. J was trimmed by 8 bases and V by 5 bases; bases with no gene match: 7. Here the CDR3 DNA reads TGTGCCAGCAGTATTAGCGGGAGCAGTGATGAGCAGTTCTTC. This sequence encodes CASSISGSSDEQFF.

The J gene is TRBJ2-7, the V gene TRBV4-1; TRBD2 matches at 7 bases. This CDR3 is built from 16 residues. V lost 0 bases and J lost 0; bases outside the gene matches: 5. Germline CDR1 is MGHRA and CDR2 is YSYEKL. This CDR3 is CASSQDPAGSSYEQYF. DNA for the CDR3: TGCGCCAGCAGCCAAGACCCAGCGGGGAGCTCCTACGAGCAGTACTTC.

The chain recombines TRBV9 with TRBJ2-7, with a tentative D call TRBD1 (7 bases). Germline V gene data show CDR1 as SGDLS and CDR2 as YYNGEE. This CDR3 has 15 residues. V was shortened by 4 bases and J by 1 base, with 15 bases between the two germline ends. The CDR3 here is CASSPRQGLSYEQYF. The DNA for the CDR3 is TGTGCCAGCAGCCCCCGACAGGGACTGTCCTACGAGCAGTACTTC.

This clone appeared once. J is TRBJ2-1 and V is TRBV14; 13 bases fit TRBD2. Germline lookup yields CDR1 SGHDN and CDR2 FVKESK. Trimming removed 1 base from V and 5 bases from J; junction bases left unmatched: 11. This CDR3 has 19 residues. CDR3 loop: CASSQAAGTSGMYNNEQFF. Here the CDR3 DNA reads TGTGCCAGCAGCCAAGCCGCTGGGACTAGCGGGATGTACAACAATGAGCAGTTCTTC.

CDR3 amino acids: CASKGQGRENGYTF. In DNA form, the CDR3 reads TGTGCCAGCAAAGGACAGGGGAGAGAAAATGGCTACACCTTC. The chain has TRBV25-1 and TRBJ1-2; 9 bases match TRBD1. After removal of 7 bases from V and 6 bases from J, the junction contained 9 bases not matched to a gene. CDR3 length: 14 residues. From germline, CDR1 is MGHDK and CDR2 SYGVNS.

Relative to its sample, this clone is large. The CDR3: CATGQGDQPQHF. The CDR3 nucleotides read TGTGCCACCGGACAGGGGGATCAGCCCCAGCATTTT. V is TRBV6-5 and J is TRBJ1-5, with 10 bases fitting TRBD1. The CDR3 contains 12 residues. The V gene end was trimmed by 10 bases and the J gene end by 5 bases; junction bases not matched to a gene: 2. CDR1 is MNHEY and CDR2 is SVGAGI in the germline V gene.

The chain recombines TRBV5-8 with TRBJ2-6; D gene uncertain. Per germline, CDR1 SGHTS and CDR2 YDEGEE. CDR3 length equals 17 residues. V lost 0 bases to trimming and J lost 0 bases, with 10 bases between them. As DNA, the CDR3 is TGTGCCAGCAGCTTGGATCTGATGTTCTCTGGGGCCAACGTCCTGACTTTC. Protein product: CASSLDLMFSGANVLTF.

The J gene is TRBJ2-1, the V gene TRBV27; 10 positions match TRBD2. Germline values: CDR1 MNHEY, CDR2 SMNVEV (reference sequence). The CDR3 length is 16 residues. J was trimmed by 2 bases and V by 6 bases; bases with no gene match: 7. The CDR3 region has the DNA TGTGCCAGCAGCCCGGGACTAGCGTCAGCCTACAATGAGCAGTTCTTC. It yields the protein CASSPGLASAYNEQFF.

The chain carries TRBV5-6 and TRBJ1-3; a possible D gene is TRBD1 (5 bases). Trimming pared 5 bases from V and 3 bases from J, leaving 24 bases between. The CDR3 consists of 18 residues. CDR1 and CDR2 (germline): SGHDT, YYEEEE. The CDR3 is CASSFGLSRGSRGNTIYF. CDR3 DNA: TGTGCCAGCAGTTTCGGACTGAGTAGGGGAAGTCGTGGAAACACCATATATTTT.

J is TRBJ1-2 and V is TRBV18; D gene uncertain. Germline values: CDR1 KGHSH, CDR2 LQKENI. The CDR3 loop spans 13 amino acids. The V end lost 3 bases, the J end lost 4 bases, and 9 bases lay between the germline ends. The CDR3, as DNA: TGTGCCAGCTCACCCGGTGATGCCTATGGCTACACCTTC. Amino acids: CASSPGDAYGYTF.